The clone carrying this T cell receptor (beta chain) has a handful of counts. The antigen is not known. TCRdb called the 5' RACE reads again in MiXCR, with one record for every CDR3 protein. The profile shows under 200,000 distinct CDR3 sequences, about 10% of them singletons. This record comes from a study of T cells after yellow fever vaccination. CDR1 and CDR2 from the germline V gene are MNHEY and SVGEGT. The CDR3 runs 14 residues. V lost 5 bases, J lost 6 bases, and 16 bases lay in between. Study-wide results and caveats: On re-exposure, the response was weaker but peaked faster, at day 5 versus 15.

The gene calls are TRBV6-2 or TRBV6-3 and TRBJ1-1; D is perhaps TRBD1 (5 bases). The specimen was CD8+ T cells sorted from PBMCs, collected 15 days after the yellow fever booster vaccination. This TCR was recovered from a man aged 18 to 35 who received the YFV17D yellow fever vaccine. The CDR3 coding sequence is TGTGCCAGCAGTCCGGGACCAATAATCGCTGAAGCTTTCTTT. Its protein product is CASSPGPIIAEAFF.